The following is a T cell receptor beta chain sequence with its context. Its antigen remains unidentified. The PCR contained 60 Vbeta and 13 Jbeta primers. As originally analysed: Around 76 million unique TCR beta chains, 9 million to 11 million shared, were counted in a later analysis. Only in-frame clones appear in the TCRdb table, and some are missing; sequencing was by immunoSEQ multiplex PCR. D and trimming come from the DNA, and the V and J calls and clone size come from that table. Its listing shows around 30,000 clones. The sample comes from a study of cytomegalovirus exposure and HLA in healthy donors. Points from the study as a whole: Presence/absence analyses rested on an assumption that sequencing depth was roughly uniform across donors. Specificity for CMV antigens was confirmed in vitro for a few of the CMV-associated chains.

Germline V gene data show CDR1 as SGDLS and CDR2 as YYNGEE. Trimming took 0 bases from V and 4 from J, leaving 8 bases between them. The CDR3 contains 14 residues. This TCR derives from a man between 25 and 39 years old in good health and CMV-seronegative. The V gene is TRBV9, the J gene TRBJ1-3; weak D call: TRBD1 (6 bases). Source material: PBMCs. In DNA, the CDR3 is TGTGCCAGCAGCGTAGAGGGGACAGGAAACACCATATATTTT. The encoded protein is CASSVEGTGNTIYF. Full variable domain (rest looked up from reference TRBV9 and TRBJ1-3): DSGVTQTPKHLITATGQRVTLRCSPRSGDLSVYWYQQSLDQGLQFLIQYYNGEERAKGNILERFSAQQFPDLHSELNLSSLELGDSALYFCASSVEGTGNTIYFGEGSWLTVV.